The entry below gives a single T cell receptor (beta chain) sequence along with its context. These data belong to a study of identical twins. The V gene end was trimmed by 6 bases and the J gene end by 4 bases; junction bases not matched to a gene: 6. This CDR3 region has 14 residues. MiXCR, applied by TCRdb to the 5' RACE reads, yields one record per CDR3 protein. The sample includes 540,000 or so distinct CDR3 sequences, around 24% of them seen just once. These same records also appear under a second study, on yellow fever vaccine responses in identical twins.

The sequenced sample consisted of CD4+ T cells sorted from blood. This chain links TRBV23-1 with TRBJ2-4; TRBD1 matches at 7 bases. TRBV23-1 is reported as an ORF; its role is uncertain. This TCR came from a woman younger than 30 in good health. CDR3 DNA: TGCGCCAGCAGCCCGGGACAGTTAAAAAACATTCAGTACTTC. Translating it yields CASSPGQLKNIQYF.